This entry lists 28 T cell receptor beta chains sequenced from one sample in a study of blood T cells in healthy people across ages. A second about 6 to 11 cycle PCR used barcoded and J-beta primers. One entry per CDR3 protein results from TCRdb running MiXCR on the 5' RACE reads. The sample holds about 830,000 distinct CDR3 sequences; 60% to 80% are singletons and the top ten take 25% to 35%. Material: blood. These receptors were obtained from a man aged 25-40 years in good health.

This clonotype came up many times. The J gene is TRBJ2-2, the V gene TRBV4-3, with D tentatively TRBD2 (6 bases). Germline V gene data show CDR1 as LGHNA and CDR2 as YSLEER. CDR3 size: 17 residues. V lost 3 bases and J lost 2, with 16 bases in between. This CDR3 reads CASSQAAGRYNTGELFF. The CDR3 DNA reads as TGCGCCAGCAGCCAGGCCGCGGGACGGTATAACACCGGGGAGCTGTTTTTT.

This clonotype was counted between two and nine times. The chain recombines TRBV4-2 with TRBJ2-1; 7 nucleotides align to TRBD2. Germline CDR1 reads LGHNA; CDR2 reads YNFKEQ. The CDR3 covers 15 residues. The ends lost 2 bases at V and 8 bases at J; junction bases unmatched: 9. The CDR3 bases are TGTGCCAGCAGCCAAAACGCCGGGACTACACATGAGCAGTTCTTC. Translating it yields CASSQNAGTTHEQFF.

The chain uses TRBV20-1 and TRBJ1-6; no firm D call. Germline loops: CDR1 DFQATT, CDR2 SNEGSKA (reference sequence). V lost 6 bases to trimming and J lost 10 bases, with 16 bases between them. CDR3 length equals 13 residues. CDR3 region: CSAVGGDASPLHF. The DNA of the CDR3 is TGCAGTGCCGTAGGCGGGGATGCCTCACCCCTCCACTTT.

V gene TRBV5-1 combines with J gene TRBJ2-5; possible D gene TRBD1, 5 bases. The germline CDR1 and CDR2 sequences are SGHRS and YFSETQ. Trimming shortened V by 4 bases and J by 11 bases, and 24 bases separated the two germline ends. CDR3 length: 15 residues. CDR3 in amino acids: CASSGAETLYNEQYF. In DNA, the CDR3 is TGCGCCAGCAGCGGGGCGGAGACCCTCTACAATGAGCAGTACTTC.

This chain links TRBV5-1 with TRBJ2-1; possibly TRBD2 for D (6 bases). Germline V gene lookup returns CDR1 SGHRS and CDR2 YFSETQ. The CDR3 length is 12 residues. V was clipped by 6 bases and J by 5 bases, with 9 bases between them. The CDR3, as DNA: TGCGCCAGCACCCCGGGAGACAATGAGCAGTTCTTC. Residues: CASTPGDNEQFF.

The rearrangement joins TRBV6-6 to TRBJ2-5; D call uncertain. Germline assignment: CDR1 MNHNY and CDR2 SVGAGI (reference sequence). V lost 6 bases to trimming and J lost 13 bases, with 15 bases between them. CDR3 size: 11 residues. CDR3 in DNA: TGTGCCAGCAGCGCCGGGTTTAGTGCGTACTTC. Translated, it gives CASSAGFSAYF.

This sequence joins TRBV28 and TRBJ1-5, with D possibly TRBD1 on 5 matching bases. V shed 2 bases and J shed 7 bases, with 18 bases lying between them. CDR1 is MDHEN, CDR2 SYDVKM, per germline. The length of the CDR3 is 16 residues. CDR3 in amino acids: CASSLVVRGPGQPQHF. In nucleotides, the CDR3 is TGTGCCAGCAGTTTAGTGGTCCGGGGCCCAGGGCAGCCCCAGCATTTT.

The chain couples TRBV7-2 to TRBJ1-1; 7 nucleotides match TRBD1. CDR1 is SGHTA and CDR2 is FQGNSA in the germline V gene. The CDR3 runs to 17 residues. Trimming removed 5 bases from V and 0 bases from J; junction bases left unmatched: 12. CDR3 DNA: TGTGCCAGCAGCCCGGTCGGACAGGTCAGGATGAACACTGAAGCTTTCTTT. This encodes CASSPVGQVRMNTEAFF.

The chain recombines TRBV7-9 with TRBJ2-4; D may be TRBD2 (6 bases). There are 15 residues in the CDR3. V was trimmed by 4 bases and J by 1 base, leaving 11 bases between them. Germline-derived CDR1 and CDR2 are SEHNR and FQNEAQ (reference sequence). The CDR3 reads CASSWGLGAKNIQYF. In DNA form, the CDR3 reads TGTGCCAGCAGCTGGGGACTTGGGGCCAAAAACATTCAGTACTTC.

This sequence joins TRBV10-3 and TRBJ2-3; the D gene is possibly TRBD2 (5 bases). The germline V gene encodes CDR1 ENHRY and CDR2 SYGVKD. Trimming took off 0 bases at V and 5 bases at J, with 18 bases between the two ends. This CDR3 has 17 amino acids. The CDR3 loop reads CAISESREPPWVDTQYF. The CDR3, as DNA: TGTGCCATCAGTGAGTCGAGGGAACCGCCCTGGGTAGATACGCAGTATTTT.

The rearrangement uses TRBV4-2 and TRBJ2-4, with 8 nucleotides matching TRBD2. V trimming: 0 bases; J trimming: 0 bases; junction bases outside the gene matches: 10. Germline values: CDR1 LGHNA, CDR2 YNFKEQ. The CDR3 is 19 residues long. The CDR3: CASSQERGSGVIAKNIQYF. CDR3 coding DNA: TGTGCCAGCAGCCAAGAGAGAGGTAGCGGGGTGATAGCCAAAAACATTCAGTACTTC.

The chain joins TRBV12-3 or TRBV12-4 to TRBJ1-4, with a tentative D call TRBD1 (6 bases). The CDR3 sequence is 13 residues long. Trimming took 4 bases from V and 3 from J, leaving 6 bases between them. CDR3 in DNA: TGTGCCAGCAGTTGGACAGCTAATGAAAAACTGTTTTTT. Translating gives CASSWTANEKLFF.

The CDR3 DNA sequence: TGTGCCAGCAGCGCCCGACCACAGGGGGCCTATGGCTACACCTTC. Translation gives CASSARPQGAYGYTF. The genes are TRBV7-9 and TRBJ1-2, with 9 bases lining up with TRBD1. Trimming took 5 bases from V and 4 from J; bases not matched to a gene: 8. The CDR3 extends over 15 amino acids. CDR1 and CDR2 (germline): SEHNR, FQNEAQ (reference sequence). The variable domain in full, with the rest retrieved from reference TRBV7-9 and TRBJ1-2, is DTGVSQNPRHKITKRGQNVTFRCDPISEHNRLYWYRQTLGQGPEFLTYFQNEAQLEKSRLLSDRFSAERPKGSFSTLEIQRTEQGDSAMYLCASSARPQGAYGYTFGSGTRLTVV.

The chain combines TRBV6-2 or TRBV6-3 with TRBJ1-2, with D unclear. CDR1 and CDR2 from the germline V gene are MNHEY and SVGEGT. The CDR3 sequence is 14 residues long. The V and J ends lost 6 bases and 6 bases respectively, with 17 bases between them. In nucleotides, the CDR3 is TGTGCCAGCAGCCGTCCGGGCAGGATCGATGGCTACACCTTC. It yields the protein CASSRPGRIDGYTF.

The V and J genes are TRBV29-1 and TRBJ2-1; TRBD1 is a possible D gene (7 bases). The V and J ends lost 5 bases and 7 bases respectively, with 15 bases between them. The V gene's germline CDR1 is SQVTM and CDR2 ANQGSEA. CDR3 length: 13 amino acids. CDR3 sequence (DNA): TGCAGCGTTTGGGCAGGGGGGAGGAATGAGCAGTTCTTC. This translates into CSVWAGGRNEQFF.

V gene TRBV5-4 combines with J gene TRBJ2-7, with 9 nucleotides matching TRBD1. CDR3 size: 15 residues. Trimming removed 2 bases from V and 1 base from J; junction bases left unmatched: 4. Germline V CDR1 and CDR2: SGHNT, YYREEE (reference sequence). The DNA of the CDR3 is TGTGCCAGCAGCTTCCCCGGGACAGGGTCCTACGAGCAGTACTTC. Translation gives CASSFPGTGSYEQYF.

The chain links TRBV5-1 to TRBJ2-3, with 8 bases that match TRBD1. The CDR3 loop spans 14 amino acids. Unmatched junction bases numbered 13, after V lost 8 bases and J lost 8 bases. Germline assignment: CDR1 SGHRS and CDR2 YFSETQ. The CDR3 nucleotides are TGCGCCAGTAGCCGCCGACAGGGGTCGGGTACGCAGTATTTT. This sequence encodes CASSRRQGSGTQYF.

The gene calls are TRBV11-1 and TRBJ2-3; tentatively, D is TRBD1 or TRBD2 (6 bases each). This CDR3 is 15 amino acids long. V dropped 6 bases and J dropped 2 bases, with 15 bases sitting between them. Looked up from germline, CDR1 is SGHAT and CDR2 is FQDESV (reference sequence). The CDR3 nucleotides are TGTGCCAGCAGAAGGGGGGCCCTAATCACAGATACGCAGTATTTT. This gives the protein CASRRGALITDTQYF.

At least ten counts were recorded for this clonotype. The J gene is TRBJ2-7, the V gene TRBV10-3, with D perhaps matching TRBD2 (6 bases). Trimming took 3 bases from V and 6 from J, leaving 15 bases between them. The CDR3 length is 14 residues. Per the germline V gene, CDR1 is ENHRY and CDR2 is SYGVKD. The CDR3 protein is CAISEQEPAGEQYF. CDR3 nucleotide sequence: TGTGCCATCAGTGAACAGGAGCCAGCGGGCGAGCAGTACTTC.

The CDR3 loop is CASSTDRGSDTQYF. CDR3 DNA sequence: TGTGCCAGCAGTACGGACAGGGGGTCAGATACGCAGTATTTT. This sequence joins TRBV6-1 and TRBJ2-3, with TRBD1 identical over 10 bases. Germline V gene lookup returns CDR1 MNHNS and CDR2 SASEGT. The CDR3 length is 14 residues. V shed 5 bases and J 4 bases; nucleotides not matched to a gene: 3.

This clonotype showed up just a few times. CDR3 region: CASSQVGLTSETQYF. CDR3 DNA: TGTGCCAGCAGCCAAGTTGGCTTGACTTCGGAGACCCAGTACTTC. The rearrangement uses TRBV4-2 and TRBJ2-5; D not resolved. CDR1 and CDR2 from the germline V gene are LGHNA and YNFKEQ. This CDR3 region has 15 residues. Trimming cost V 1 base and J 5 bases, with 14 bases left between them.

The rearrangement links TRBV20-1 to TRBJ1-2; 7 bases align to TRBD1. The CDR3 has 12 residues. CDR1 and CDR2 from the germline V gene are DFQATT and SNEGSKA (reference sequence). DNA for the CDR3: TGCACTTCCAACAGGGGAGACTATGGCTACACCTTC. Translating gives CTSNRGDYGYTF.

The V call is TRBV3-1, the J call TRBJ2-7; D may correspond to TRBD1 or TRBD2 (6 bases each). Trimming removed 4 bases at V and 2 bases at J, with 12 bases between. This CDR3 is built from 14 residues. CDR1 is LGHDT, CDR2 YNNKEL, per germline (reference sequence). CDR3 sequence reads: CASSRGTPAYEQYF. The CDR3 DNA reads TGTGCCAGCAGCCGCGGGACACCAGCCTACGAGCAGTACTTC.

The chain joins TRBV20-1 to TRBJ2-1, with 12 bases lining up with TRBD1. This CDR3 contains 15 residues. CDR1 DFQATT and CDR2 SNEGSKA come from the germline V gene (reference sequence). V lost 4 bases and J lost 8; bases outside the gene matches: 9. CDR3 protein: CSATKGTGGWDEQFF. The CDR3 nucleotides read TGCAGTGCTACAAAAGGGACAGGGGGCTGGGATGAGCAGTTCTTC.

The chain carries TRBV12-3 or TRBV12-4 and TRBJ2-7; 9 bases are shared with TRBD1. V shed 1 base and J 4 bases; nucleotides not matched to a gene: 5. This CDR3 is built from 15 residues. The CDR3 reads CASSLETGGGYEQYF. The CDR3 region has the DNA TGTGCCAGCAGTTTAGAGACAGGGGGTGGATACGAGCAGTACTTC.

Only a few counts were recorded for this clonotype. This rearrangement joins TRBV15 to TRBJ1-1; perhaps TRBD1 as D (6 bases). Germline CDR1 LNHNV, CDR2 YYDKDF (reference sequence). The CDR3 runs 14 residues. Trimming shortened V by 3 bases and J by 5 bases, and 13 bases separated the two germline ends. The CDR3 DNA sequence: TGTGCCACCAGCAGTACTACAGGGAGGACTGAAGCTTTCTTT. Protein product: CATSSTTGRTEAFF.

Regarding this clonotype: The junction departs from the called germline gene at one end, perhaps through a read error. The chain recombines TRBV4-1 with TRBJ2-3; possible D gene TRBD1, 5 bases. Looked up from germline, CDR1 is MGHRA and CDR2 is YSYEKL. The CDR3 runs to 14 residues. The CDR3 DNA is TGCGCCAGCAGCAAAGAGACAGGCACAGATACGCAGTATTTT. Translating gives CASSKETGTDTQYF.

The genes are TRBV20-1 and TRBJ2-3; 11 positions agree with TRBD2. Trimming cost V 6 bases and J 5 bases; bases outside gene matches: 1. The CDR3 is 12 amino acids. CDR1 and CDR2 from the germline V gene are DFQATT and SNEGSKA (reference sequence). CDR3 sequence: CSAGTSGDTQYF. CDR3 nucleotides: TGCAGTGCAGGGACTAGCGGAGATACGCAGTATTTT.